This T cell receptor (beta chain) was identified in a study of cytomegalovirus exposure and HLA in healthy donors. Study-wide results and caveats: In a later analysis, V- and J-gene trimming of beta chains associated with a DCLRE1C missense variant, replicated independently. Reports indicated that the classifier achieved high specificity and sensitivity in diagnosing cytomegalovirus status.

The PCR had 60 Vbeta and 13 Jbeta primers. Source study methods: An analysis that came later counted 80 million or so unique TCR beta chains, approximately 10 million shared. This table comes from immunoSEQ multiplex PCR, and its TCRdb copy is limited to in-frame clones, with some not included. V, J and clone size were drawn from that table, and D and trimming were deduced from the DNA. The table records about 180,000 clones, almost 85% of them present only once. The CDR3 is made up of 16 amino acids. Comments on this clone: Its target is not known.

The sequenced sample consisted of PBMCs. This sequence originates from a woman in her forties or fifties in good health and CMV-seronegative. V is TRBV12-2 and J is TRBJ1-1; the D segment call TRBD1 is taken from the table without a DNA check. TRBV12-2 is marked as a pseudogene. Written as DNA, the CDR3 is TGTGCAAGTCGCTTAGAGTCGGACAGGGGAAACACTGAAGCTTTCTTT. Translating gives CASRLESDRGNTEAFF.